These T cell receptor beta chains were read from a single sample in a study of CD8+ T cells in alopecia areata. Method: immunoSEQ multiplex PCR; TCRdb's copy keeps in-frame clones and lacks some. The sample contains about 210,000 clones, 64% of which appear only once. Sequenced material: CD4+ T cells sorted from blood, taken at week 4, from a patient treated with tofacitinib. These receptors came from a human donor with alopecia areata. Both conserved end residues are part of each CDR3. D genes are given only for firm matches. The size of a clone is reported for some rows only, either as once, few or many, or as a class for expanded clones.

v_call	clone_size	j_call	d_call	cdr3_aa	cdr3_nt
TRBV5-4	many	TRBJ2-2	TRBD1	CASSHGTGLTIWVNTGELFF	TGTGCCAGCAGCCATGGGACAGGCCTAACCATCTGGGTGAACACCGGGGAGCTGTTTTTT
TRBV5-6	NA	TRBJ2-5	NA	CASSLGGDQETQYF	TGTGCCAGCAGCTTGGGAGGCGACCAAGAGACCCAGTACTTC
TRBV25-1	NA	TRBJ2-5	NA	CASSGTHLGETQYF	TGTGCCAGCAGCGGAACTCACCTGGGGGAGACCCAGTACTTC
TRBV10-3	NA	TRBJ2-7	NA	CAIQGGTIYEQYF	TGTGCCATACAGGGAGGGACTATCTACGAGCAGTACTTC
TRBV30	NA	TRBJ2-1	NA	CAWSRGSSYNEQFF	TGTGCCTGGAGTAGGGGGAGCTCCTACAATGAGCAGTTCTTC
TRBV10-3	few	TRBJ2-7	NA	CAISVGPRTSYEQYF	TGTGCCATCAGTGTAGGGCCCCGAACCTCATACGAGCAGTACTTC
TRBV11-3	few	TRBJ1-1	NA	CASSQTRDRRWNTEAFF	TGTGCCAGCAGCCAAACCCGGGACCGCCGTTGGAACACTGAAGCTTTCTTT
TRBV5-1	NA	TRBJ1-1	NA	CASSLDSSDTEAFF	TGCGCCAGCAGCTTGGACAGCTCCGACACTGAAGCTTTCTTT
TRBV5-1	NA	TRBJ1-2	TRBD1	CASNRGGGNYGYTF	TGCGCCAGCAACAGGGGTGGAGGAAACTATGGCTACACCTTC
TRBV5-1	NA	TRBJ1-1	NA	CASSLAGFSRAFF	TGCGCCAGCAGCTTGGCCGGGTTCTCCCGAGCTTTCTTT
TRBV29-1	NA	TRBJ2-5	NA	CSAQTALRETQYF	TGCAGCGCCCAAACGGCGCTCCGGGAGACCCAGTACTTC
TRBV5-1	few	TRBJ2-3	NA	CASSPGGTDTQYF	TGCGCCAGCAGCCCCGGGGGCACAGATACGCAGTATTTT
TRBV29-1	NA	TRBJ2-5	NA	CSAKVNQETQYF	TGCAGCGCTAAGGTGAACCAAGAGACCCAGTACTTC
TRBV7-9	NA	TRBJ1-2	NA	CASSFLDWGYTF	TGTGCCAGCAGTTTTCTGGACTGGGGCTACACCTTC
TRBV5-1	NA	TRBJ2-2	NA	CASSLVGLASGELFF	TGCGCCAGCAGCTTGGTCGGTCTAGCTTCCGGGGAGCTGTTTTTT
TRBV4-3	NA	TRBJ2-6	NA	CASSQDSANVLTF	TGCGCCAGCAGCCAAGATTCGGCTAACGTCCTGACTTTC
TRBV7-2	few	TRBJ1-2	TRBD1	CASSTGAGGGYGYTF	TGTGCCAGCAGTACAGGGGCCGGCGGGGGCTATGGCTACACCTTC
TRBV7-2	NA	TRBJ1-5	TRBD1	CASSARTGDNQPQHF	TGTGCCAGCAGCGCCCGGACAGGGGATAATCAGCCCCAGCATTTT
TRBV14	NA	TRBJ1-1	NA	CASSAHTEAFF	TGTGCCAGCAGCGCTCACACTGAAGCTTTCTTT
TRBV7-2	few	TRBJ1-5	NA	CASSLAGRVGQPQHF	TGTGCCAGCAGCTTAGCAGGGAGGGTCGGTCAGCCCCAGCATTTT
TRBV27	NA	TRBJ2-2	NA	CASGPGRTNTGELFF	TGTGCCAGCGGACCGGGACGGACGAACACCGGGGAGCTGTTTTTT
TRBV7-2	NA	TRBJ2-7	NA	CASSLDLTRVYEQYF	TGTGCCAGCAGCTTAGACCTGACCAGAGTATACGAGCAGTACTTC
TRBV30	once	TRBJ2-5	TRBD1	CAWSLGQGVARETQYF	TGTGCCTGGAGTCTAGGACAGGGGGTTGCAAGAGAGACCCAGTACTTC
TRBV28	NA	TRBJ2-1	NA	CASSSLSIGYEQFF	TGTGCCAGCAGTTCCCTTAGTATCGGATATGAGCAGTTCTTC
TRBV30	few	TRBJ2-2	TRBD2	CAWSVRGVNTGELFF	TGTGCCTGGAGTGTTCGGGGGGTGAACACCGGGGAGCTGTTTTTT
TRBV4-1	NA	TRBJ2-2	NA	CASSLVYLTGELFF	TGCGCCAGCAGCCTAGTCTATTTAACCGGGGAGCTGTTTTTT